A selection of T cell receptor beta chains follows, all from one sample in a study of shared clonotypes between healthy human individuals. The assay was immunoSEQ multiplex PCR, and TCRdb's table has in-frame clones only and misses some. The top ten clones hold over 1.3% of a sample with some 900,000 clones, over 75% of them seen once. Sequencing input: memory CD4+ T cells sorted from blood. The receptors originated from a man between 18 and 29 years old in good health. The CDR3 runs from the conserved cysteine through the conserved F or W. The D gene is left open where the match is weak. Expanded clones get a size class; other rows say once, few or many, or leave the size out.

TRBV10-3	few	TRBJ1-5	.	TGTGCCATCAGTCCGGATTCTAGCAATCAGCCCCAGCATTTT	CAISPDSSNQPQHF
TRBV7-9	.	TRBJ2-7	TRBD1	TGTGCCAGCAGCTTGGAAGACAGGGATTACTTTGAGCAGTACTTC	CASSLEDRDYFEQYF
TRBV6-1	.	TRBJ2-7	.	TGTGCCAGTCCGGAGGGACTGATCAGCGAGCAGTACTTC	CASPEGLISEQYF
TRBV10-3	.	TRBJ2-7	TRBD1	TGTGCCATCAGCTCGACAGGGCGCTACGAGCAGTACTTC	CAISSTGRYEQYF
TRBV2	.	TRBJ2-3	.	TGTGCCAGCAGACTCACAGATACGCAGTATTTT	CASRLTDTQYF
TRBV2	.	TRBJ2-7	.	TGTGCCAGCAGTGGGCAGGGCTACGAGCAGTACTTC	CASSGQGYEQYF
TRBV5-1	.	TRBJ2-7	.	TGCGCCAGCAGCCGGGATCTCTACGAGCAGTACTTC	CASSRDLYEQYF
TRBV29-1	few	TRBJ1-1	.	TGCAGCGTTTCGACAGTAGTGGAAGCTTTCTTT	CSVSTVVEAFF
TRBV7-2	once	TRBJ1-1	.	TGTGCCAGCAGCTTGGTACAGGGTCTCACTGAAGCTTTCTTT	CASSLVQGLTEAFF
TRBV4-1	.	TRBJ1-3	TRBD1	TGCGCCAGCAGCCAAGGGACAGGGCCGAGACTCTCTGGAAACACCATATATTTT	CASSQGTGPRLSGNTIYF
TRBV18	.	TRBJ2-7	.	TGTGCCAGCTCACCATCGGACACCACCTACGAGCAGTACTTC	CASSPSDTTYEQYF
TRBV5-1	.	TRBJ2-3	.	TGCGCCAGCAGCTCAGGACGGGCCGGGGCAGATACGCAGTATTTT	CASSSGRAGADTQYF
TRBV11-3	.	TRBJ2-1	.	TGTGCCAGCAGCTTAGTCGGGGGCGAGAGCTACAATGAGCAGTTCTTC	CASSLVGGESYNEQFF
TRBV6-5	.	TRBJ1-3	.	TGTGCCAGCAGTTACGGAGGGAGCTCTGGAAACACCATATATTTT	CASSYGGSSGNTIYF
TRBV28	.	TRBJ2-7	.	TGTGCCACTAAAACAGGGACCTACGAGCAGTACTTC	CATKTGTYEQYF
TRBV6-5	.	TRBJ2-7	TRBD2	TGTGCCAGCAGTTACTCGAGCGGGACCGAGCAGTACTTC	CASSYSSGTEQYF
TRBV18	.	TRBJ2-3	TRBD2	TGTGCCAGCTCAGACGGACTAGGTACGCAGTATTTT	CASSDGLGTQYF
TRBV6-5	.	TRBJ1-2	TRBD1	TGTGCCAGCAGCCTATCAGGGGGTGCGTACTATGGCTACACCTTC	CASSLSGGAYYGYTF